This TCR beta chain was sequenced for a study of T cell repertoires in cytomegalovirus infection. This clonotype was found many times. Germline loops: CDR1 SEHNR, CDR2 FQNEAQ (reference sequence). V was clipped by 5 bases and J by 4 bases; unmatched bases: 4. The CDR3 contains 15 residues. Each CDR3 protein gets one entry after TCRdb re-called the reads with MiXCR. The sample lists approximately 500,000 distinct CDR3 sequences, about 11% occurring once. The source material was PBMCs. The V call is TRBV7-9, the J call TRBJ2-3, with 12 positions matching TRBD2. This receptor was identified in a human donor in good health (CMV status not recorded). Some clones in this sample may be carry-over from other donors' samples. The CDR3 sequence: CASSPSGRAPDTQYF. CDR3 nucleotide sequence: TGTGCCAGCAGCCCTAGCGGGAGGGCCCCAGATACGCAGTATTTT.